The 27 T cell receptor beta chains below come from one sample, sequenced in a study of blood T cell repertoires in COVID-19 (dated by TCRdb to about 2020). Preparation of the library involved the immunoSEQ multiplex PCR assay. TCRdb provides this immuneACCESS table in a form limited to in-frame rearrangements. Some clones are lacking; in checked studies, under half of them reflect an unresolved V gene, and why the rest are absent is not known. Counted in this sample were some 44,000 clones; over 75% of them appeared once. The ten largest clones add up to more than 20% of the sample. Sequenced material: peripheral blood. Receptors originate from a woman aged 55-70 years with acute or convalescent COVID-19.

V is TRBV24-1 and J is TRBJ2-5; TRBD2 matches 8 bases. V trimming: 3 bases; J trimming: 5 bases; junction bases outside the gene matches: 10. The length of the CDR3 is 16 residues. The germline CDR1 and CDR2 sequences are KGHDR and SFDVKD. The CDR3 coding sequence is TGTGCCACCAGTGATCCGCGGCCGGGGGGGCTTGAGACCCAGTACTTC. It specifies CATSDPRPGGLETQYF.

This chain uses TRBV12-5 with TRBJ1-4, with TRBD1 identical over 9 bases. There are 16 residues in the CDR3. Trimming cost V 5 bases and J 4 bases; bases outside gene matches: 8. Germline V gene lookup returns CDR1 LGHNT and CDR2 FRNRAP. The CDR3 spells CASGPAADRGNEKLFF. CDR3 bases: TGTGCTAGTGGTCCCGCGGCGGACAGGGGTAATGAAAAACTGTTTTTT. The full variable domain, with the rest looked up from reference TRBV12-5 and TRBJ1-4, is DARVTQTPRHKVTEMGQEVTMRCQPILGHNTVFWYRQTMMQGLELLAYFRNRAPLDDSGMPKDRFSAEMPDATLATLKIQPSEPRDSAVYFCASGPAADRGNEKLFFGSGTQLSVL.

The gene calls are TRBV19 and TRBJ2-3, with D perhaps matching TRBD2 (6 bases). CDR1 and CDR2 (germline): LNHDA, SQIVND (reference sequence). V was cut by 3 bases and J by 1 base, with 8 bases left in between. CDR3 size: 14 residues. CDR3 bases: TGTGCCAGTAGTATGTCGGGGGGCACAGATACGCAGTATTTT. Its protein is CASSMSGGTDTQYF.

The chain uses TRBV7-9 and TRBJ1-1, with TRBD1 identical over 8 bases. CDR3 length: 13 amino acids. V lost 5 bases, J lost 3 bases, and 2 bases stayed unmatched. The V gene's germline CDR1 is SEHNR and CDR2 FQNEAQ (reference sequence). CDR3 protein: CASSLTGDTEAFF. As DNA, the CDR3 is TGTGCCAGCAGCCTGACAGGGGACACTGAAGCTTTCTTT.

This clone was observed a few times. The V call is TRBV19, the J call TRBJ2-1, with D maybe TRBD1 (6 bases). CDR3 length equals 13 residues. V was shortened by 5 bases and J by 4 bases, with 9 bases between the two germline ends. The germline CDR1 and CDR2 sequences are LNHDA and SQIVND (reference sequence). CDR3 nucleotide sequence: TGTGCCAGTAGTGTCGGACAGTACAATGAGCAGTTCTTC. Translation: CASSVGQYNEQFF.

The J gene is TRBJ2-7, the V gene TRBV27; D uncertain. CDR3 length equals 15 residues. The germline V gene encodes CDR1 MNHEY and CDR2 SMNVEV (reference sequence). Between the trimmed V and J ends, which lost 3 bases and 1 base, there was a span of 13 bases. As DNA, the CDR3 is TGTGCCAGCAGTTTGAAGGCAGACTGGTCCTACGAGCAGTACTTC. It encodes CASSLKADWSYEQYF.

The rearrangement links TRBV6-4 to TRBJ2-1; 11 positions match TRBD2. CDR3 size: 16 residues. J was trimmed by 9 bases and V by 2 bases; bases with no gene match: 9. Germline V gene data show CDR1 as MRHNA and CDR2 as SNTAGT. In nucleotides, the CDR3 is TGTGCCAGCAGTGACCTACCGCTAGCGGGGGGAGGTGAGCAGTTCTTC. Translated: CASSDLPLAGGGEQFF.

The chain has TRBV28 and TRBJ1-2; D unresolved. The CDR3 totals 14 residues. Trimming took off 6 bases at V and 7 bases at J, with 18 bases between the two ends. Germline CDR1 and CDR2: MDHEN and SYDVKM. DNA for the CDR3: TGTGCCAGCAGCACTCCCGCCGATAGAGGTGGCTACACCTTC. Translating it yields CASSTPADRGGYTF.

This rearrangement joins TRBV27 to TRBJ1-6, with a tentative D call TRBD1 (6 bases). Germline lookup yields CDR1 MNHEY and CDR2 SMNVEV (reference sequence). This CDR3 region has 16 residues. The ends were cut back, 8 bases at V and 9 bases at J, with 23 bases in the middle. The chain's CDR3 is CASSPIGDIEVSPLHF. The CDR3 nucleotides are TGTGCCAGCTCCCCCATTGGGGACATCGAAGTTTCACCCCTCCACTTT.

The chain joins TRBV2 to TRBJ2-3; D might be TRBD2 (5 bases). The CDR3 runs 15 residues. V was cut by 8 bases and J by 0 bases, with 15 bases left in between. Germline loops: CDR1 SNHLY, CDR2 FYNNEI. The CDR3 loop reads CASDRRVLSTDTQYF. DNA of the CDR3: TGTGCCAGCGATAGGCGGGTCCTTAGCACAGATACGCAGTATTTT.

The V and J genes are TRBV7-3 and TRBJ2-1; D is possibly TRBD2 (5 bases). Deletions cut 5 bases from V and 10 bases from J, with 12 bases between. CDR1 is SGHTA, CDR2 FQGTGA, per germline. This CDR3 contains 12 residues. The CDR3 region has the DNA TGTGCCAGCAGCACATACGCGGGCGAGCAGTTCTTC. Its translation: CASSTYAGEQFF.

This clone has ten or more counts. The chain carries TRBV3-1 (or the pseudogene TRBV3-2) and TRBJ2-3; 7 nucleotides agree with TRBD1. CDR1 is LGHDT, CDR2 YNNKEL, per germline (reference sequence). The V segment lost 3 bases and the J segment 7 bases; nucleotides outside the gene matches: 7. The CDR3 is 14 residues long. CDR3 in amino acids: CASSQGQKVYTQYF. CDR3 nucleotides: TGTGCCAGCAGCCAGGGACAGAAGGTATATACGCAGTATTTT.

This clone was counted between two and nine times. The rearrangement joins TRBV28 to TRBJ2-3; 7 nucleotides match TRBD1. V lost 5 bases and J lost 3; bases outside the gene matches: 8. Germline V gene data show CDR1 as MDHEN and CDR2 as SYDVKM. The CDR3 totals 15 residues. CDR3 amino acids: CASSPPDRLTDTQYF. The CDR3 coding sequence is TGTGCCAGCAGTCCCCCGGACAGGCTGACAGATACGCAGTATTTT.

This chain uses TRBV4-3 with TRBJ2-3, with D unresolved. This CDR3 is 15 amino acids long. CDR1 is LGHNA, CDR2 YSLEER, per germline. V was clipped by 0 bases and J by 4 bases, with 11 bases between them. The CDR3 sequence: CASSQEGSGSDTQYF. Here the CDR3 DNA reads TGCGCCAGCAGCCAAGAGGGCTCAGGTTCAGATACGCAGTATTTT.

The chain links TRBV23-1 to TRBJ1-1; TRBD1 agrees at 10 bases. TRBV23-1 qualifies as an ORF whose function is uncertain. The V segment lost 5 bases and the J segment 11 bases; nucleotides outside the gene matches: 11. The CDR3 covers 14 residues. CDR3 region: CASSNRQGAGRAFF. Written as DNA, the CDR3 is TGCGCCAGCAGTAACCGACAGGGGGCAGGGCGGGCTTTCTTT.

The chain couples TRBV6-5 to TRBJ2-1, with D maybe TRBD2 (5 bases). The germline V gene encodes CDR1 MNHEY and CDR2 SVGAGI. The V end lost 0 bases, the J end lost 12 bases, and 18 bases lay between the germline ends. The CDR3 runs to 15 residues. This chain's CDR3 is CASSYSGERLERQFF. The CDR3 DNA sequence: TGTGCCAGCAGTTACTCCGGGGAAAGGTTGGAGAGGCAGTTCTTC.

This chain links TRBV7-2 with TRBJ2-2; weak D call: TRBD1 (5 bases). Germline lookup yields CDR1 SGHTA and CDR2 FQGNSA. This CDR3 comprises 15 residues. Trimming pared 1 base from V and 6 bases from J, leaving 12 bases between. CDR3 nucleotide sequence: TGTGCCAGCAGCTTAGGTTCAGGGTTCGCCGGGGAGCTGTTTTTT. Its translation is CASSLGSGFAGELFF.

The chain has TRBV7-2 and TRBJ2-5; TRBD2 aligns across 8 bases. The CDR3 sequence is 14 residues long. V shed 5 bases, J shed 5 bases, and the junction held 7 bases outside the gene matches. The V gene's germline CDR1 is SGHTA and CDR2 FQGNSA. CDR3 loop: CASSNISGVETQYF. The DNA of the CDR3 is TGTGCCAGCAGCAATATTAGCGGGGTGGAGACCCAGTACTTC.

The chain is built from TRBV5-1 and TRBJ2-7; weak D call: TRBD1 (5 bases). Deletions cut 4 bases from V and 3 bases from J, with 8 bases between. The CDR3 has 12 amino acids. Per germline, CDR1 SGHRS and CDR2 YFSETQ. CDR3 DNA sequence: TGCGCCAGCAGCACTGACAGCTACGAGCAGTACTTC. This encodes CASSTDSYEQYF.

The chain recombines TRBV29-1 with TRBJ2-5; TRBD1 agrees at 7 bases. The germline V gene has CDR1 SQVTM and CDR2 ANQGSEA. CDR3 length: 13 amino acids. The V gene end was trimmed by 4 bases and the J gene end by 3 bases; junction bases not matched to a gene: 5. The CDR3 loop reads CSVVGDRKETQYF. The CDR3 DNA reads as TGCAGCGTTGTTGGGGACAGAAAAGAGACCCAGTACTTC.

The chain has TRBV11-2 and TRBJ2-7, with D perhaps TRBD2 (5 bases). The CDR3 loop spans 13 amino acids. Germline V CDR1 and CDR2: SGHAT, FQNNGV. V was trimmed by 1 base and J by 5 bases, leaving 9 bases between them. CDR3 coding DNA: TGTGCCAGCAGCTTAGGGACTCTGGACGAGCAGTACTTC. Amino acid sequence: CASSLGTLDEQYF.

This clone is a singleton in its sample. The genes are TRBV6-6 and TRBJ2-2, with 9 positions matching TRBD2. The V segment lost 8 bases and the J segment 5 bases; nucleotides outside the gene matches: 9. CDR3 length: 15 residues. CDR1 MNHNY and CDR2 SVGAGI come from the germline V gene (reference sequence). Written as DNA, the CDR3 is TGTGCCAGCGGGGTCGCGGGGGGGCGTACCGGGGAGCTGTTTTTT. It specifies CASGVAGGRTGELFF.

The chain is built from TRBV27 and TRBJ2-3; 9 nucleotides match TRBD1. The trim removed 8 bases at V and 2 bases at J, leaving 8 bases unmatched. The CDR3 has 15 residues. Germline CDR1 is MNHEY and CDR2 is SMNVEV (reference sequence). CDR3 in DNA: TGTGCCAGCTCTCATGGGACAGGGACCACAGATACGCAGTATTTT. This translates into CASSHGTGTTDTQYF.

This clone has only one observation. CDR3 nucleotides: TGTGCCACCAGCAGAGACGCGGGCAGTTCCTACAATGAGCAGTTCTTC. As protein: CATSRDAGSSYNEQFF. V usage is TRBV15 and J usage is TRBJ2-1, with D perhaps matching TRBD2 (5 bases). The CDR3 is made up of 16 amino acids. The ends were cut back, 0 bases at V and 1 base at J, with 10 bases in the middle. Germline CDR1 and CDR2: LNHNV and YYDKDF (reference sequence). Full variable domain (remainder filled in from reference TRBV15 and TRBJ2-1): DAMVIQNPRYQVTQFGKPVTLSCSQTLNHNVMYWYQQKSSQAPKLLFHYYDKDFNNEADTPDNFQSRRPNTSFCFLDIRSPGLGDTAMYLCATSRDAGSSYNEQFFGPGTRLTVL.

The chain carries TRBV28 and TRBJ2-1, with 9 bases fitting TRBD1. This CDR3 contains 15 residues. Germline V lookup: CDR1 MDHEN, CDR2 SYDVKM. V shed 5 bases and J 7 bases; nucleotides not matched to a gene: 9. The CDR3 DNA reads as TGTGCCAGCAGTCCCGCCGGGACAGGGAGGAATGAGCAGTTCTTC. Protein sequence: CASSPAGTGRNEQFF.

This clone was observed a few times. A read error may account for a junction end that differs from germline. The CDR3 region is CASRLGTGRDTF. The CDR3 DNA sequence: TGTGCCAGCAGGTTAGGGACAGGGAGAGACACCTTC. J is TRBJ1-2 and V is TRBV12-3 or TRBV12-4, with 9 positions matching TRBD1. The length of the CDR3 is 12 residues.

This sequence joins TRBV10-3 and TRBJ1-5; a weak D match, TRBD1 (6 bases). The CDR3 spans 13 residues. Germline V CDR1 and CDR2: ENHRY, SYGVKD. V lost 3 bases and J 5 bases, leaving 8 bases between the germline ends. CDR3: CAISDRGDQPQHF. The CDR3 DNA sequence: TGTGCCATCAGTGACAGGGGCGATCAGCCCCAGCATTTT.